These T cell receptor beta chains were read from a single sample in a study of response to subunit inactivated influenza vaccine. TCRdb passed the RT-PCR reads through MiXCR, listing each CDR3 protein once. The sample comprises about 190,000 distinct CDR3 sequences, 13% to 15% of which are singletons, and 26% rests with the top ten. Sequenced here: CD8+ T cells sorted from PBMCs, sampled more than 4 days after vaccination. The receptors come from a man aged 50 or older who received an inactivated influenza vaccine. The CDR3 runs from the conserved cysteine through the conserved F or W. D genes are given only for firm matches. Clone size is shown for a subset of rows, as once, few, many or a class of expanded clone.

j_call: TRBJ2-7
v_call: TRBV20-1
clone_size: NA
d_call: NA
cdr3_length: 14
cdr3_nt: TGCAGTGCTAGATACGACCTCACCTGGTACGAGCAGTACTTC
cdr3_aa: CSARYDLTWYEQYF

j_call: TRBJ1-6
v_call: TRBV15
clone_size: NA
d_call: NA
cdr3_length: 15
cdr3_nt: TGTGCCACCAGCGAGCACAGGAGTGATAATTCACCCCTCCACTTT
cdr3_aa: CATSEHRSDNSPLHF

j_call: TRBJ2-7
v_call: TRBV7-9
clone_size: few
d_call: TRBD1
cdr3_length: 13
cdr3_nt: TGTGCCAGCAGCTACGACAGGGACCACGAGCAGTACTTC
cdr3_aa: CASSYDRDHEQYF

j_call: TRBJ2-2
v_call: TRBV4-2
clone_size: few
d_call: TRBD2
cdr3_length: 19
cdr3_nt: TGTGCCAGCAGCCAAGATCTTCTAGGACTAGCGGGAGAAACCGGGGAGCTGTTTTTT
cdr3_aa: CASSQDLLGLAGETGELFF

j_call: TRBJ2-1
v_call: TRBV7-6
clone_size: NA
d_call: NA
cdr3_length: 15
cdr3_nt: TGTGCCAGCAGCTTATTGGACTGGCGGGCAGATGAGCAGTTCTTC
cdr3_aa: CASSLLDWRADEQFF

j_call: TRBJ2-3
v_call: TRBV12-3/TRBV12-4
clone_size: few
d_call: TRBD2
cdr3_length: 15
cdr3_nt: TGTGCCAGCAGCCTCATAGCGGGGGGGCGTGATACGCAGTATTTT
cdr3_aa: CASSLIAGGRDTQYF

j_call: TRBJ2-2
v_call: TRBV15
clone_size: NA
d_call: NA
cdr3_length: 12
cdr3_nt: TGTGCCACCAGTTGGCGTGCCGGGGAGCTGTTTTTT
cdr3_aa: CATSWRAGELFF

j_call: TRBJ1-6
v_call: TRBV4-3
clone_size: few
d_call: TRBD1
cdr3_length: 15
cdr3_nt: TGCGCCAGCAGCCAGACCGGACAGGCGAATTCACCCCTCCACTTT
cdr3_aa: CASSQTGQANSPLHF

j_call: TRBJ2-6
v_call: TRBV20-1
clone_size: few
d_call: TRBD1
cdr3_length: 15
cdr3_nt: TGCAGTGCTAGACCAACAGGGGTCGGGGCCAACGTCCTGACTTTC
cdr3_aa: CSARPTGVGANVLTF

j_call: TRBJ2-5
v_call: TRBV28
clone_size: many
d_call: TRBD2
cdr3_length: 13
cdr3_nt: TGTGCCAGCAGTCCGGGACTACAAGAGACCCAGTACTTC
cdr3_aa: CASSPGLQETQYF

j_call: TRBJ2-1
v_call: TRBV11-1
clone_size: few
d_call: TRBD1
cdr3_length: 18
cdr3_nt: TGTGCCAGCAGCGCCCAACGTAGCCTACAGGGGGTCGGGAATGAGCAGTTCTTC
cdr3_aa: CASSAQRSLQGVGNEQFF

j_call: TRBJ2-5
v_call: TRBV27
clone_size: NA
d_call: TRBD2
cdr3_length: 14
cdr3_nt: TGTGCCAGCAGTACAGGGACTAGCGGGGTGTCCCAGTACTTC
cdr3_aa: CASSTGTSGVSQYF

j_call: TRBJ1-5
v_call: TRBV20-1
clone_size: NA
d_call: NA
cdr3_length: 9
cdr3_nt: TGCAGTGCTAGAGATAGACAGCATTTT
cdr3_aa: CSARDRQHF

j_call: TRBJ2-5
v_call: TRBV5-6
clone_size: few
d_call: TRBD1
cdr3_length: 14
cdr3_nt: TGTGCCAGCAGCGATTACAGGGGGCTGGAGACCCAGTACTTC
cdr3_aa: CASSDYRGLETQYF

j_call: TRBJ2-1
v_call: TRBV12-3/TRBV12-4
clone_size: few
d_call: TRBD2
cdr3_length: 15
cdr3_nt: TGTGCCAGCAGTCCGGGACTAGCGGGAAGCGGTGAGCAGTTCTTC
cdr3_aa: CASSPGLAGSGEQFF

j_call: TRBJ1-1
v_call: TRBV6-4
clone_size: NA
d_call: NA
cdr3_length: 14
cdr3_nt: TGTGCCAGCAGTGAATCGGACGGGGACACTGAAGCTTTCTTT
cdr3_aa: CASSESDGDTEAFF

j_call: TRBJ2-3
v_call: TRBV6-1
clone_size: NA
d_call: TRBD2
cdr3_length: 15
cdr3_nt: TGTGCCAGCAGTGAAGACGGGGGGGGCACAGATACGCAGTATTTT
cdr3_aa: CASSEDGGGTDTQYF

j_call: TRBJ2-1
v_call: TRBV12-3/TRBV12-4
clone_size: NA
d_call: NA
cdr3_length: 15
cdr3_nt: TGTGCCAGCAGTTTGTGGGGAACCCGATACAATGAGCAGTTCTTC
cdr3_aa: CASSLWGTRYNEQFF

j_call: TRBJ2-1
v_call: TRBV28
clone_size: few
d_call: NA
cdr3_length: 12
cdr3_nt: TGTGCCAGCAGCCCCCCGGCCGATGAGCAGTTCTTC
cdr3_aa: CASSPPADEQFF

j_call: TRBJ1-4
v_call: TRBV4-2
clone_size: few
d_call: NA
cdr3_length: 16
cdr3_nt: TGTGCCAGCAGCCAATCGTCAGGACCGTCTAATGAAAAACTGTTTTTT
cdr3_aa: CASSQSSGPSNEKLFF

j_call: TRBJ2-7
v_call: TRBV7-6
clone_size: few
d_call: NA
cdr3_length: 14
cdr3_nt: TGTGCCAGCAGCCGCGGGACGGTCTCCTACGAGCAGTACTTC
cdr3_aa: CASSRGTVSYEQYF

j_call: TRBJ2-3
v_call: TRBV15
clone_size: many
d_call: TRBD2
cdr3_length: 19
cdr3_nt: TGTGCCACTAAACCGGGACTAGCGGTCAGCGGGGGGAGCACAGATACGCAGTATTTT
cdr3_aa: CATKPGLAVSGGSTDTQYF

j_call: TRBJ2-3
v_call: TRBV6-2/TRBV6-3
clone_size: few
d_call: NA
cdr3_length: 19
cdr3_nt: TGTGCCAGCAGTTACTCGATACCAGGGACACTGGGGGGCACAGATACGCAGTATTTT
cdr3_aa: CASSYSIPGTLGGTDTQYF

j_call: TRBJ2-1
v_call: TRBV7-9
clone_size: few
d_call: TRBD1
cdr3_length: 16
cdr3_nt: TGTGCCAGCAGCCATCACCGACAGGGGGTTCACAATGAGCAGTTCTTC
cdr3_aa: CASSHHRQGVHNEQFF

j_call: TRBJ2-7
v_call: TRBV7-9
clone_size: many
d_call: NA
cdr3_length: 13
cdr3_nt: TGTGCCAGCAGCGAGCTCCACTCCCACGAGCAGTACTTC
cdr3_aa: CASSELHSHEQYF

j_call: TRBJ2-7
v_call: TRBV6-2/TRBV6-3
clone_size: many
d_call: NA
cdr3_length: 13
cdr3_nt: TGTGCCAGCAGTTACTCCGGTGACTACGAGCAGTACTTC
cdr3_aa: CASSYSGDYEQYF

j_call: TRBJ2-7
v_call: TRBV6-2/TRBV6-3
clone_size: few
d_call: TRBD1
cdr3_length: 14
cdr3_nt: TGTGCCAGCAACATCGACAGGGGGCGCGACGAGCAGTACTTC
cdr3_aa: CASNIDRGRDEQYF

j_call: TRBJ1-1
v_call: TRBV7-6
clone_size: NA
d_call: TRBD1
cdr3_length: 15
cdr3_nt: TGTGCCAGCAGCTTAGGGACAGGAGTGTGGACTGAAGCTTTCTTT
cdr3_aa: CASSLGTGVWTEAFF

j_call: TRBJ2-5
v_call: TRBV11-2
clone_size: few
d_call: TRBD2
cdr3_length: 18
cdr3_nt: TGTGCCAGCAGCAGAACCGGGACTAGCGGGGGGCTACAAGAGACCCAGTACTTC
cdr3_aa: CASSRTGTSGGLQETQYF

j_call: TRBJ2-5
v_call: TRBV28
clone_size: NA
d_call: NA
cdr3_length: 15
cdr3_nt: TGTGCCAGCAGTTTATTACCCGGGACGGACGAGACCCAGTACTTC
cdr3_aa: CASSLLPGTDETQYF

j_call: TRBJ2-2
v_call: TRBV4-3
clone_size: NA
d_call: TRBD2
cdr3_length: 15
cdr3_nt: TGCGCCAGCAGCCAAGTCCGGGGGGGGGTCGGGGAGCTGTTTTTT
cdr3_aa: CASSQVRGGVGELFF

j_call: TRBJ1-1
v_call: TRBV27
clone_size: few
d_call: NA
cdr3_length: 14
cdr3_nt: TGTGCCAGCAGTTTATCGGGAGGGCACACTGAAGCTTTCTTT
cdr3_aa: CASSLSGGHTEAFF

j_call: TRBJ2-1
v_call: TRBV6-2/TRBV6-3
clone_size: NA
d_call: TRBD1
cdr3_length: 15
cdr3_nt: TGTGCCAGCAGCCATGGACAGGAGACCTACAATGAGCAGTTCTTC
cdr3_aa: CASSHGQETYNEQFF

j_call: TRBJ2-5
v_call: TRBV15
clone_size: NA
d_call: TRBD2
cdr3_length: 20
cdr3_nt: TGTGCCACCAGCAGAGATAGTCCGACCTGGGGACTAGCGGGAGGAGAGACCCAGTACTTC
cdr3_aa: CATSRDSPTWGLAGGETQYF

j_call: TRBJ1-1
v_call: TRBV4-3
clone_size: few
d_call: NA
cdr3_length: 14
cdr3_nt: TGCGCCAGCAGCCAAGAGTACGCGAACACTGAAGCTTTCTTT
cdr3_aa: CASSQEYANTEAFF

j_call: TRBJ2-5
v_call: TRBV28
clone_size: NA
d_call: NA
cdr3_length: 15
cdr3_nt: TGTGCCAGCAGTCCCCGCGTAAACGGGAGAGAGACCCAGTACTTC
cdr3_aa: CASSPRVNGRETQYF

j_call: TRBJ2-7
v_call: TRBV4-1
clone_size: NA
d_call: NA
cdr3_length: 14
cdr3_nt: TGCGCCAGCAGCCTAGACCCAGGGTTCTACGAGCAGTACTTC
cdr3_aa: CASSLDPGFYEQYF

j_call: TRBJ2-3
v_call: TRBV6-5
clone_size: NA
d_call: NA
cdr3_length: 14
cdr3_nt: TGTGCCAGCAGTTACCAGGACAGCACAGATACGCAGTATTTT
cdr3_aa: CASSYQDSTDTQYF

j_call: TRBJ2-7
v_call: TRBV12-3/TRBV12-4
clone_size: few
d_call: NA
cdr3_length: 15
cdr3_nt: TGTGCCAGCACCCCATCGACACTGGGGCCCTACGAGCAGTACTTC
cdr3_aa: CASTPSTLGPYEQYF

j_call: TRBJ2-6
v_call: TRBV29-1
clone_size: NA
d_call: NA
cdr3_length: 12
cdr3_nt: TGCAGCGTTGAAGATCAGGCCAACGTCCTGACTTTC
cdr3_aa: CSVEDQANVLTF

j_call: TRBJ2-1
v_call: TRBV7-9
clone_size: many
d_call: TRBD2
cdr3_length: 15
cdr3_nt: TGTGCCAGCAGCACTTTAGCGGGTGTGTTCAATGAGCAGTTCTTC
cdr3_aa: CASSTLAGVFNEQFF

j_call: TRBJ2-3
v_call: TRBV13
clone_size: few
d_call: TRBD1
cdr3_length: 14
cdr3_nt: TGTGCCAGCAGCTTACGAGGCAGGGGGCTTATCGGGTATTTT
cdr3_aa: CASSLRGRGLIGYF

j_call: TRBJ2-7
v_call: TRBV6-2/TRBV6-3
clone_size: few
d_call: NA
cdr3_length: 18
cdr3_nt: TGTGCCAGCAGCCACTTTTTTTCGGTAGCGGAAAGCTCCTACGAGCAGTACTTC
cdr3_aa: CASSHFFSVAESSYEQYF

j_call: TRBJ1-2
v_call: TRBV4-2
clone_size: NA
d_call: NA
cdr3_length: 16
cdr3_nt: TGTGCCAGCAGCCAAGAGTGGCAGTCCTTCTGGTATGGCTACACCTTC
cdr3_aa: CASSQEWQSFWYGYTF

j_call: TRBJ2-5
v_call: TRBV5-1
clone_size: many
d_call: NA
cdr3_length: 14
cdr3_nt: TGCGCCAGCAGCTTGGCAGGGGCGGAAGAGACCCAGTACTTC
cdr3_aa: CASSLAGAEETQYF

j_call: TRBJ2-3
v_call: TRBV15
clone_size: few
d_call: TRBD1
cdr3_length: 16
cdr3_nt: TGTGCCACCAGCAGAGAGGTGGGACAGGGGGGGGATACGCAGTATTTT
cdr3_aa: CATSREVGQGGDTQYF

j_call: TRBJ2-4
v_call: TRBV12-3/TRBV12-4
clone_size: few
d_call: NA
cdr3_length: 12
cdr3_nt: TGTGCCAGCACCCAGGAGGGGGACATTCAGTACTTC
cdr3_aa: CASTQEGDIQYF

j_call: TRBJ2-1
v_call: TRBV27
clone_size: few
d_call: TRBD2
cdr3_length: 16
cdr3_nt: TGTGCCAGCAGAAGAGGGACTAGCGGGTTCAACAATGAGCAGTTCTTC
cdr3_aa: CASRRGTSGFNNEQFF

j_call: TRBJ2-1
v_call: TRBV27
clone_size: NA
d_call: TRBD1
cdr3_length: 14
cdr3_nt: TGTGCCAGCAGTTTAAAGGGACAGTTCAATGAGCAGTTCTTC
cdr3_aa: CASSLKGQFNEQFF

j_call: TRBJ2-3
v_call: TRBV3-1
clone_size: NA
d_call: NA
cdr3_length: 16
cdr3_nt: TGTGCCAGCAGCCACATCGGACAGATGGGCACAGATACGCAGTATTTT
cdr3_aa: CASSHIGQMGTDTQYF

j_call: TRBJ2-1
v_call: TRBV4-3
clone_size: NA
d_call: TRBD2
cdr3_length: 14
cdr3_nt: TGCGCCAGCAGCCCCTGGGGGGGGGAGAATGAGCAGTTCTTC
cdr3_aa: CASSPWGGENEQFF

j_call: TRBJ1-5
v_call: TRBV28
clone_size: many
d_call: TRBD1
cdr3_length: 17
cdr3_nt: TGTGCCAGCAGTTTGGGACAGGGTCTCTATAGCAATCAGCCCCAGCATTTT
cdr3_aa: CASSLGQGLYSNQPQHF